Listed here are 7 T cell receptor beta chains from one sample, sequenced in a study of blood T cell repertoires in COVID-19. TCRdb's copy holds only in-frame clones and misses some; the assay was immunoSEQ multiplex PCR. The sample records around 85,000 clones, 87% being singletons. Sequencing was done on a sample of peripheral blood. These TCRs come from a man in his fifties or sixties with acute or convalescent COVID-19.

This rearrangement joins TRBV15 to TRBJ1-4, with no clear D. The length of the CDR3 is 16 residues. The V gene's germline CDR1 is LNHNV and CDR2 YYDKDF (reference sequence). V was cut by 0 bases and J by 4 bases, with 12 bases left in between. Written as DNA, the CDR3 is TGTGCCACCAGCAGAGATCTGGCCAGTCTTAATGAAAAACTGTTTTTT. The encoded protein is CATSRDLASLNEKLFF.

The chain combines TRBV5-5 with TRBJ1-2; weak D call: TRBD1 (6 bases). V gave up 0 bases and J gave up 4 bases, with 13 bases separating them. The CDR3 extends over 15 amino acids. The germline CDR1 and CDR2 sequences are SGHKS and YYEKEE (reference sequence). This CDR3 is CASSLDGDNIYGYTF. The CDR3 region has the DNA TGTGCCAGCAGCTTGGATGGGGACAATATCTATGGCTACACCTTC.

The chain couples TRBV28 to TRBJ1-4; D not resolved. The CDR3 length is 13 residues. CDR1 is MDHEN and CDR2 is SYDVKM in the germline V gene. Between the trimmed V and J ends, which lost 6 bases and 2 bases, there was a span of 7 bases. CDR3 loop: CASSGNTNEKLFF. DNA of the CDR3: TGTGCCAGCAGCGGGAATACTAATGAAAAACTGTTTTTT.

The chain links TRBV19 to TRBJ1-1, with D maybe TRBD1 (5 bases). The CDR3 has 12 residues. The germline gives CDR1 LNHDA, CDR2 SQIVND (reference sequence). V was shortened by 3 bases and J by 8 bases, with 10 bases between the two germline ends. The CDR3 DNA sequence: TGTGCCAGTAGTATTGGGGGGTTAGAAGCTTTCTTT. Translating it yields CASSIGGLEAFF.

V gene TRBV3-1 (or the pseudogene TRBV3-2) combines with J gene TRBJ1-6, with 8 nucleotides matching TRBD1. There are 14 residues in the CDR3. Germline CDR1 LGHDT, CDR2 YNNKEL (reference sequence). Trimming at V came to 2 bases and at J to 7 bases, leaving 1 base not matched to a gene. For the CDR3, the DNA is TGTGCCAGCAGCCAAACAGGGGGGAATTCACCCCTCCACTTT. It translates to CASSQTGGNSPLHF.

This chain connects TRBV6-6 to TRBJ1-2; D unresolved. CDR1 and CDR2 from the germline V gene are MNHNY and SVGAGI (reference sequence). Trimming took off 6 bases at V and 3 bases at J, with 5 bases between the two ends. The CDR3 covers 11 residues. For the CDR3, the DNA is TGTGCCAGCAGAGAGGACTATGGCTACACCTTC. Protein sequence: CASREDYGYTF.

The CDR3 region has the DNA TGTGCCAGCAGTTTTCGTCAGGACACTGAAGCTTTCTTT. Protein product: CASSFRQDTEAFF. The rearrangement links TRBV12-3 or TRBV12-4 to TRBJ1-1; D not certain. Trimming cost V 3 bases and J 3 bases, with 8 bases left between them. The CDR3 covers 13 residues.